What follows describes a single TCR beta chain. The data are from a study of blood T cell repertoires in COVID-19. Sequencing used immunoSEQ multiplex PCR; TCRdb keeps in-frame clones, though not all of them. This sample yields approximately 320,000 clones, of which roughly 86% are seen a single time; approximately 12% belongs to the top ten. V lost 6 bases to trimming and J lost 7 bases; unmatched junction nucleotides: 5. Germline-derived CDR1 and CDR2 are SNHLY and FYNNEI. The CDR3 loop spans 13 amino acids. The sequenced sample consisted of peripheral blood. The clonotype comes from a woman aged 25-40 years with COVID-19, enrolled during active disease. The rearrangement uses TRBV2 and TRBJ1-5; 8 bases map to TRBD1. DNA of the CDR3: TGTGCCAGCAGGCCGGACAGGGACCAGCCCCAGCATTTT. Translated, it gives CASRPDRDQPQHF.